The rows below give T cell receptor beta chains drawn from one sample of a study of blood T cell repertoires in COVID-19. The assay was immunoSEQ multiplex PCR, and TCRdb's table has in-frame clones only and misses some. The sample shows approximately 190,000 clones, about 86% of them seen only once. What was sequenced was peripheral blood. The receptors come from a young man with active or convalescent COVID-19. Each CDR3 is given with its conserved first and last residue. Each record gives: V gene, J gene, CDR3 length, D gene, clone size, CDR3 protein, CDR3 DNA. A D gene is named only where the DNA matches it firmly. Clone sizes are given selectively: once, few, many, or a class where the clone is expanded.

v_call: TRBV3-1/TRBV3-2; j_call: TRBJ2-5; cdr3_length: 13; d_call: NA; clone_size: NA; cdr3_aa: CASSQKGGETQYF; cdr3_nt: TGTGCCAGCAGCCAGAAGGGAGGAGAGACCCAGTACTTC
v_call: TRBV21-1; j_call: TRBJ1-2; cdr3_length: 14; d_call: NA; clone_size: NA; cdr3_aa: CASRDRALPCGYTF; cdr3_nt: TGTGCCAGCCGGGACAGGGCCCTCCCGTGCGGCTACACCTTC
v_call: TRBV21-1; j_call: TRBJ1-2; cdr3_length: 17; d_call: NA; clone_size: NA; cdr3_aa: CASSKEGTGNHNYGYTF; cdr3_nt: TGTGCCAGCAGCAAAGAAGGGACAGGGAACCATAACTATGGCTACACCTTC
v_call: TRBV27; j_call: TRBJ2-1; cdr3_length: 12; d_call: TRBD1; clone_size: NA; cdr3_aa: CASQDRGNEQFF; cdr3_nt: TGTGCCAGCCAGGACAGGGGCAATGAGCAGTTCTTC
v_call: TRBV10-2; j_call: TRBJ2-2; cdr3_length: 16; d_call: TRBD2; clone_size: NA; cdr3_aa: CASSEWPAGGTGELFF; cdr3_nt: TGCGCCAGCAGTGAGTGGCCTGCGGGGGGCACCGGGGAGCTGTTTTTT
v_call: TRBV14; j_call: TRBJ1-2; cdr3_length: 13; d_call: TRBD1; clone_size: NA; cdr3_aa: CASSQMTGAPYTF; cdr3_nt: TGTGCCAGCAGCCAGATGACAGGGGCACCCTACACCTTC
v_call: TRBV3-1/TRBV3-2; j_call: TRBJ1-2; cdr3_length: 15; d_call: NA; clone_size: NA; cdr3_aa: CASSQAVGRMDGYTF; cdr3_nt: TGTGCCAGCAGCCAAGCGGTGGGGCGAATGGATGGCTACACCTTC
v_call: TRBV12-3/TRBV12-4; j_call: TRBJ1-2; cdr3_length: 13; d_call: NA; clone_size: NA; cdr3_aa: CASKGMGLNGYTF; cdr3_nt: TGTGCCAGCAAGGGGATGGGGTTAAATGGCTACACCTTC
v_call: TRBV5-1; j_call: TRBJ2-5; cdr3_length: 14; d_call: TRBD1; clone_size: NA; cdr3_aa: CASSTGTAVETQYF; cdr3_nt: TGCGCCAGCAGCACCGGGACAGCTGTGGAGACCCAGTACTTC
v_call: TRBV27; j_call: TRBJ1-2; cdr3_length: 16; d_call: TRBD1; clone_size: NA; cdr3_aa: CASSFGQGADNYGYTF; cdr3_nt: TGTGCCAGCAGTTTCGGACAGGGGGCGGATAACTATGGCTACACCTTC
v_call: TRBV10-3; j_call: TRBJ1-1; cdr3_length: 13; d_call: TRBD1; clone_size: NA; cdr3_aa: CAIGGTGDQGAFF; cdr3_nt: TGTGCCATCGGTGGGACAGGGGATCAAGGAGCTTTCTTT
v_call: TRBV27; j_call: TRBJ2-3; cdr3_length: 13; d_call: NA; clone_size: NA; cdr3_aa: CASSLGRTDTQYF; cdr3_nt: TGTGCCAGCAGTTTAGGGCGCACAGATACGCAGTATTTT
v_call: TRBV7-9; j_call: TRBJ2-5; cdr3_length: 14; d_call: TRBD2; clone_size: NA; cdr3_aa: CASSSLAGQETQYF; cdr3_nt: TGTGCCAGCAGCTCACTAGCGGGGCAAGAGACCCAGTACTTC
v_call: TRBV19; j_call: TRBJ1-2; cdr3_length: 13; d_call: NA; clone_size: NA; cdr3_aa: CASRPTRGYGYTF; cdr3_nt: TGTGCCAGTAGGCCTACCCGGGGCTATGGCTACACCTTC
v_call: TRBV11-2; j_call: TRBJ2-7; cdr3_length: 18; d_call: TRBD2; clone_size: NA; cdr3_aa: CASSFSLGLAASSYEQYF; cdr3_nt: TGTGCCAGCAGCTTCTCTCTGGGACTAGCGGCAAGCTCCTACGAGCAGTACTTC
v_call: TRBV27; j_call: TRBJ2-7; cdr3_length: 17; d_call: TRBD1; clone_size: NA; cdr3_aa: CASSFRPLGQGGGEQYF; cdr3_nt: TGTGCCAGCAGTTTTAGACCGTTGGGACAGGGGGGGGGCGAGCAGTACTTC
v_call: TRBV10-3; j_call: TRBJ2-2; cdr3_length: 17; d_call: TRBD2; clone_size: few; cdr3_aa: CAISQLAGGLNTGELFF; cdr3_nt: TGTGCCATCAGCCAACTAGCGGGGGGTCTTAACACCGGGGAGCTGTTTTTT
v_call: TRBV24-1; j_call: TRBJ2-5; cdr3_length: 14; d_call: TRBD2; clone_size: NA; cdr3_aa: CATSSGGAGETQYF; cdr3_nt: TGTGCCACCAGTTCCGGGGGGGCCGGGGAGACCCAGTACTTC
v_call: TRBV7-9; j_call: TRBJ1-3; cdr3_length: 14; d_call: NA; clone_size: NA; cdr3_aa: CASRAQNSGNTIYF; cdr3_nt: TGTGCCAGCAGGGCACAGAACTCTGGAAACACCATATATTTT
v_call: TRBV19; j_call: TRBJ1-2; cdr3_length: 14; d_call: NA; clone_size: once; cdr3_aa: CASKATEGPPGYTF; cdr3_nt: TGTGCCAGCAAGGCGACGGAGGGGCCGCCGGGCTACACCTTC
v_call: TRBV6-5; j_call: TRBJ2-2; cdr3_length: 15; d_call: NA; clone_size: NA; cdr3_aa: CASSEGHLRSGELFF; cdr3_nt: TGTGCCAGCAGCGAGGGACATCTCCGCTCCGGGGAGCTGTTTTTT
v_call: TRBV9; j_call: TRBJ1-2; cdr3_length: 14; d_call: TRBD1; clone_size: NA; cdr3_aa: CASSAGQGQYGYTF; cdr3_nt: TGTGCCAGCAGCGCCGGACAGGGCCAGTATGGCTACACCTTC
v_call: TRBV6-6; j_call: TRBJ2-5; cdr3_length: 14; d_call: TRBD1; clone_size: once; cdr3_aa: CASSYSDRGETQYF; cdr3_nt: TGTGCCAGCAGTTACTCGGACAGGGGAGAGACCCAGTACTTC
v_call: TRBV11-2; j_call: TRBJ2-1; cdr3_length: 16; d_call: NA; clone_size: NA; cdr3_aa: CASSSGLWASYNEQFF; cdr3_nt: TGTGCCAGCAGCTCAGGTCTTTGGGCATCCTACAATGAGCAGTTCTTC
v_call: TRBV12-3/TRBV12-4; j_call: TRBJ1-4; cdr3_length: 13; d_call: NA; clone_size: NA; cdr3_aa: CASSLRTGEKLFF; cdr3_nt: TGTGCCAGCAGCCTTAGAACGGGGGAAAAACTGTTTTTT
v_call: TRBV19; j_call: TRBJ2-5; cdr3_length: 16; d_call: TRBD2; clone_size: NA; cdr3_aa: CASSIGGGGLGETQYF; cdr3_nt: TGTGCCAGTAGTATAGGAGGCGGGGGGCTTGGAGAGACCCAGTACTTC
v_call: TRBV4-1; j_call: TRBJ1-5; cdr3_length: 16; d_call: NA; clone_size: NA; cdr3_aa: CASSPSRGTSPQPQHF; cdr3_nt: TGCGCCAGCAGCCCTTCTCGGGGGACCTCCCCCCAGCCCCAGCATTTT
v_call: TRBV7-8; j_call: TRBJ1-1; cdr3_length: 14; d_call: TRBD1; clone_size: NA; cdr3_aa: CASSLVQGGTEAFF; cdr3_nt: TGTGCCAGCAGCTTAGTCCAGGGGGGCACTGAAGCTTTCTTT
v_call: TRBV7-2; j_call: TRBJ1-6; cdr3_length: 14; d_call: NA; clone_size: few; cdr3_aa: CASSPPERNSPLHF; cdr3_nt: TGTGCCAGCAGCCCGCCGGAGCGTAATTCACCCCTCCACTTT
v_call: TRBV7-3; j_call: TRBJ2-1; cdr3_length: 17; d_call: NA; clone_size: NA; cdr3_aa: CASSLNRLSNSYNEQFF; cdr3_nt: TGTGCCAGCAGCTTAAATCGACTTTCCAACTCCTACAATGAGCAGTTCTTC
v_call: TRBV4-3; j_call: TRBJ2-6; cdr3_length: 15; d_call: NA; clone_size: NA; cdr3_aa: CASSQSGSRNNVLTF; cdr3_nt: TGCGCCAGCAGCCAATCCGGGAGCAGAAACAACGTCCTGACTTTC
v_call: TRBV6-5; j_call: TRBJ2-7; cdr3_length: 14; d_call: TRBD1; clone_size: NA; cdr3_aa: CASSKGQGRDEQYF; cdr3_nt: TGTGCCAGCAGTAAGGGACAGGGTAGGGACGAGCAGTACTTC
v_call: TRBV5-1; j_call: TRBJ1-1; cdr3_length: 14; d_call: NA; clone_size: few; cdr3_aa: CASSYSAGGTEAFF; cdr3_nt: TGCGCCAGCAGCTACAGCGCCGGCGGGACTGAAGCTTTCTTT
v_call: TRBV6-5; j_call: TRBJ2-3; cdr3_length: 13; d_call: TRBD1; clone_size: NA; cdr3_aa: CASRGTGTDTQYF; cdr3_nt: TGTGCCAGCAGGGGGACAGGCACAGATACGCAGTATTTT
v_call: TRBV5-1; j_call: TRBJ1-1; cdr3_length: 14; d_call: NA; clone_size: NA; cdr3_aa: CASSLGRANTEAFF; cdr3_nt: TGCGCCAGCAGCTTGGGCAGGGCGAACACTGAAGCTTTCTTT
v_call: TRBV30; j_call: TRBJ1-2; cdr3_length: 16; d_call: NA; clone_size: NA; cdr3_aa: CAWSVGLRQFLVGYTF; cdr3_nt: TGTGCCTGGAGCGTGGGCCTGAGACAGTTCCTCGTTGGCTACACCTTC
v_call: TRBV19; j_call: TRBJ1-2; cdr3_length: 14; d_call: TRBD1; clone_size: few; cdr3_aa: CASIAGPGGMGYTF; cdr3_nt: TGTGCCAGTATCGCGGGCCCAGGGGGCATGGGCTACACCTTC
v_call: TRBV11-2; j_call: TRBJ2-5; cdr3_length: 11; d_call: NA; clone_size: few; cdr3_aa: CASNPRRAQYF; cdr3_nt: TGTGCCAGCAACCCTAGGCGGGCCCAGTACTTC
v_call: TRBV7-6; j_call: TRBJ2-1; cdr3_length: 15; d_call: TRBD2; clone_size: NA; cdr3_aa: CASSLEGLAGNEQFF; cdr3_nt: TGTGCCAGCAGCTTAGAGGGACTAGCGGGCAATGAGCAGTTCTTC
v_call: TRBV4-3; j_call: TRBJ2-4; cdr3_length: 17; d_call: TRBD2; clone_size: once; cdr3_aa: CASSQDLAGGAKNIQYF; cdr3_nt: TGCGCCAGCAGCCAAGATCTAGCGGGAGGGGCCAAAAACATTCAGTACTTC
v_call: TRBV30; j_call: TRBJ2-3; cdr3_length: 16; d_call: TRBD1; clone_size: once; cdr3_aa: CAWSGGQGTGTDTQYF; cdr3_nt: TGTGCCTGGAGTGGGGGACAGGGTACAGGCACAGATACGCAGTATTTT
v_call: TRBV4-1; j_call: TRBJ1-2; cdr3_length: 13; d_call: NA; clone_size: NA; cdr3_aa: CASSQAEARGYTF; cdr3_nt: TGCGCCAGCAGCCAAGCGGAGGCGAGGGGCTACACCTTC
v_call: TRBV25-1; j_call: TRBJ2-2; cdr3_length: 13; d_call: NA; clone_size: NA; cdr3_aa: CASSEPSTGELFF; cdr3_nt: TGTGCCAGCAGTGAACCTTCCACCGGGGAGCTGTTTTTT
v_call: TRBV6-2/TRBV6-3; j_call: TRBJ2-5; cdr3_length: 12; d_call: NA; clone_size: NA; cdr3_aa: CASSYFPETQYF; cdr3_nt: TGTGCCAGCAGTTATTTCCCGGAGACCCAGTACTTC
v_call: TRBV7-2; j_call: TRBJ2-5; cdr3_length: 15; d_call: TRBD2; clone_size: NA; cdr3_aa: CASSLRLAVEETQYF; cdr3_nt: TGTGCCAGCAGCTTAAGACTAGCGGTTGAAGAGACCCAGTACTTC
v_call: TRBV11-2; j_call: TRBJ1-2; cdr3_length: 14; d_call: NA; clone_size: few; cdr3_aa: CASSLGQLAGGYTF; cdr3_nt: TGTGCCAGCAGCCTCGGACAGCTGGCCGGGGGCTACACCTTC
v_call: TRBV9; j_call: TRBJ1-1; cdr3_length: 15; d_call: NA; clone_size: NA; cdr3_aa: CASRNEGVGGTEAFF; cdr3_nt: TGTGCCAGCAGAAACGAGGGAGTGGGGGGCACTGAAGCTTTCTTT